This TCR beta chain appears in the sequencing data of a study of shared clonotypes between healthy human individuals. About the research overall: A donor's plate count was three for CD4 naive and three for CD4 memory; CD8 naive had two and CD8 memory one.

Germline CDR1 reads LNHDA; CDR2 reads SQIVND (reference sequence). CDR3 length: 15 amino acids. J gave up 8 bases and V 6 bases, and 6 bases lay outside the gene matches. Assay used: immunoSEQ multiplex PCR; TCRdb lists only in-frame clones, some missing. The sample comprises more than 400,000 clones, approximately 95% of which are singletons, and approximately 0.067% rests with the top ten. The origin of this receptor is a woman younger than 45 in good health. Sequenced material: naive CD4+ T cells sorted from blood. As for subset: CD45RA+ positively selected. This rearrangement joins TRBV19 to TRBJ2-1, with 14 bases identical to TRBD2. The CDR3 DNA sequence: TGTGCCAGTAGGCCGGGACTAGCGGGAGTCCATGAGCAGTTCTTC. Translating gives CASRPGLAGVHEQFF.